This record covers a single T cell receptor beta chain. Its target is not known. The data derive from a study of radiation and T cells in renal cell carcinoma. CDR3 length: 15 amino acids. CDR1 and CDR2 (germline): SGDLS, YYNGEE. The J segment lost 6 bases and the V segment lost 3 bases, leaving 4 bases of the junction unmatched. Time point in this sample: blood 4 weeks post-SBRT, at nephrectomy. The treatment was: 15 Gy SBRT to primary tumor, nephrectomy 4 weeks later. Nephrectomy followed 15 Gy stereotactic body radiation by 4 weeks. The repertoire was sequenced with immunoSEQ multiplex PCR; TCRdb's copy has only in-frame clones and lacks some. The sample lists 150,000 to 200,000 clones; about 88% were seen once. General study findings and limits: Baseline intratumoral clonotype presence is unknown without pretreatment biopsies. In blood, top tumor clones expanded by 2 weeks, shrinking by 4.

The sample consisted of blood, taken from a patient whose treatment included radiotherapy and nephrectomy. The sequence was obtained from a woman aged 45-60 years with renal cell carcinoma. The V gene is TRBV9, the J gene TRBJ2-1; 12 bases are shared with TRBD2. CDR3 residues: CASSGTGLAGNEQFF. DNA for the CDR3: TGTGCCAGCAGCGGAACGGGACTAGCGGGCAATGAGCAGTTCTTC. The complete variable domain, with remaining parts taken from reference TRBV9 and TRBJ2-1, reads DSGVTQTPKHLITATGQRVTLRCSPRSGDLSVYWYQQSLDQGLQFLIQYYNGEERAKGNILERFSAQQFPDLHSELNLSSLELGDSALYFCASSGTGLAGNEQFFGPGTRLTVL.